This TCR beta chain came from a study of CD8+CD57+ T cells in acquired aplastic anemia. At the level of the study: The mean DNA yield obtained from sorted CD4+ and CD8+ cells came to roughly 3.4 ug. CD4+ cell libraries from healthy donors averaged approximately 10 million reads. Whole-study findings and limits: Overlapping CD8+ CDR3 repertoires of patients and controls contained approximately 28 shared sequences. Significance was not reached for CD8+ Simpson's diversity between patients and controls.

Details on this clonotype: As yet, its antigen is unknown.

V was cut by 4 bases and J by 11 bases, with 16 bases left in between. CDR1 and CDR2 from the germline V gene are SGHRS and YFSETQ. The CDR3 extends over 14 amino acids. The template for TCR beta VDJ and CDR3 sequence profiling was genomic DNA. TCRdb re-derived calls from the reads in MiXCR, one entry per CDR3 protein. Here the sample spans around 400,000 distinct CDR3 sequences, around 68% being singletons. The sequenced sample consisted of sorted CD4+, CD8+, or CD8+CD57+ T cells (not recorded which) from PBMCs. The chain has TRBV5-1 and TRBJ1-6; D may be TRBD1 (6 bases). The receptor's source is a human donor in good health, serving as a control. The CDR3 protein is CASSPTRGKPPLHF. CDR3 nucleotides: TGCGCCAGCAGCCCGACCAGGGGCAAACCACCCCTCCACTTT.